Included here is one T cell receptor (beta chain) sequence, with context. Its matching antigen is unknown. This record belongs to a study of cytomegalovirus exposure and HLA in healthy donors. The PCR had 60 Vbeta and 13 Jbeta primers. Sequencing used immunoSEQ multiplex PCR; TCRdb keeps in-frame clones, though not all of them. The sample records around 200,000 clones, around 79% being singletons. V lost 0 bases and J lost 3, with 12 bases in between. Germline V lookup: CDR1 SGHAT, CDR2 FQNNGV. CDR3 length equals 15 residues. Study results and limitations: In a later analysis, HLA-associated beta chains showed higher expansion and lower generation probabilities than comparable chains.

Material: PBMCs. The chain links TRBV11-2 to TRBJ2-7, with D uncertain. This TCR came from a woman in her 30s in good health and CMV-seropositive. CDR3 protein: CASSLEPGERYEQYF. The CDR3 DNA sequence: TGTGCCAGCAGCTTAGAACCCGGCGAGCGCTACGAGCAGTACTTC.